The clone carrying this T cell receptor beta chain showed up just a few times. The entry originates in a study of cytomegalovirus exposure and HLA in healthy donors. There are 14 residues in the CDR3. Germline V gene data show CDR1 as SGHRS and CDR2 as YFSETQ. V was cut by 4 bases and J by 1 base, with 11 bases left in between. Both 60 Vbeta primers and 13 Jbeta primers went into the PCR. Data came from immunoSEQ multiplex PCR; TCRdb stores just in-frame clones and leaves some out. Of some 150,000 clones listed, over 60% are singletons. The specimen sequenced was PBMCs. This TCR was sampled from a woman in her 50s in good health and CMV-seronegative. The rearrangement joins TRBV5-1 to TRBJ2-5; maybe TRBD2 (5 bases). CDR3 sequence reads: CASSPTGIQETQYF. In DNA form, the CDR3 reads TGCGCCAGCAGCCCCACCGGGATCCAAGAGACCCAGTACTTC.